The entry below describes one T cell receptor beta chain. Its matching antigen is unknown. The V end lost 5 bases, the J end lost 2 bases, and 23 bases lay between the germline ends. Per germline, CDR1 MNHEY and CDR2 SMNVEV (reference sequence). The CDR3 length is 18 residues. TCRdb reprocessed the reads via MiXCR and lists one record per CDR3 protein. This table holds about 110,000 distinct CDR3 sequences, 30% found once. This sample stems from a study of T cell repertoires in cytomegalovirus infection. The study's findings and limits: CMV-specific TCR beta clonotypes restricted by HLA-C were the ones dominating the ex vivo response.

The rearrangement uses TRBV27 and TRBJ2-3, with D tentatively TRBD2 (6 bases). The clonotype was recovered from a human donor in good health (CMV status not recorded). Some clones in this sample may be carry-over from other donors' samples. The input for sequencing was CD8+ T cells from cultured PBMCs, taken from culture after CMV antigen stimulation. The CDR3 DNA is TGTGCCAGCAGTCCCCAACCCCTTGCGGGGAGAACCACAGATACGCAGTATTTT. Protein: CASSPQPLAGRTTDTQYF.